Following are 21 T cell receptor beta chains from one sample sequenced in a study of blood T cell repertoires in COVID-19. Repertoires were generated with immunoSEQ multiplex PCR, while TCRdb's copy carries only in-frame clones and drops some. The profile shows 15,000 to 25,000 clones, approximately 93% of them singletons. The sequenced material came from peripheral blood. The receptors stem from a woman aged 50 to 65 with active COVID-19.

J is TRBJ1-4 and V is TRBV10-3; no reliable D call. V dropped 8 bases and J dropped 4 bases, with 11 bases sitting between them. The germline gives CDR1 ENHRY, CDR2 SYGVKD. This CDR3 has 13 amino acids. CDR3 region: CAIGGQSNEKLFF. The CDR3 region has the DNA TGTGCCATCGGAGGGCAGAGTAATGAAAAACTGTTTTTT.

The V gene is TRBV10-3, the J gene TRBJ2-3; 7 bases are a match to TRBD2. The CDR3 contains 15 residues. Looked up from germline, CDR1 is ENHRY and CDR2 is SYGVKD. The ends lost 0 bases at V and 4 bases at J; junction bases unmatched: 4. For the CDR3, the DNA is TGTGCCATCAGTGAGTCTGGGGGGAGGGCAGATACGCAGTATTTT. It yields the protein CAISESGGRADTQYF.

The V and J genes are TRBV1 and TRBJ2-6; whether TRBD2, the table's D call, matches the DNA was not checked. TRBV1 is deemed a pseudogene. The CDR3 consists of 18 residues. DNA for the CDR3: TGCACCAGCAGCATCGGGAGTTTGTACACAAAGTGGGCCAACGTCCTGACTTTC. Its protein is CTSSIGSLYTKWANVLTF.

This chain joins TRBV5-4 and TRBJ2-2; perhaps TRBD1 as D (6 bases). This CDR3 is built from 14 residues. The ends were cut back, 4 bases at V and 8 bases at J, with 15 bases in the middle. The germline CDR1 and CDR2 sequences are SGHNT and YYREEE (reference sequence). CDR3: CASSPRQAVGELFF. In DNA form, the CDR3 reads TGTGCCAGCAGCCCCCGACAGGCCGTGGGGGAGCTGTTTTTT. Looking up the rest from reference TRBV5-4 and TRBJ2-2 gives the full variable domain: ETGVTQSPTHLIKTRGQQVTLRCSSQSGHNTVSWYQQALGQGPQFIFQYYREEENGRGNFPPRFSGLQFPNYSSELNVNALELDDSALYLCASSPRQAVGELFFGEGSRLTVL.

The rearrangement joins TRBV5-4 to TRBJ2-1, with TRBD1 matching 7 bases. Trimming at V came to 4 bases and at J to 2 bases, leaving 6 bases not matched to a gene. The V gene's germline CDR1 is SGHNT and CDR2 YYREEE (reference sequence). The CDR3 loop spans 15 amino acids. The CDR3 loop is CASSPDRLTYNEQFF. Written as DNA, the CDR3 is TGTGCCAGCAGCCCGGACAGGTTGACCTACAATGAGCAGTTCTTC.

This clone was seen only once. The chain recombines TRBV14 with TRBJ2-7; tentatively, D is TRBD2 (6 bases). The CDR3 runs 14 residues. V was pared by 1 base and J by 5 bases, with 12 bases between. CDR1 is SGHDN and CDR2 is FVKESK in the germline V gene. Here the CDR3 DNA reads TGTGCCAGCAGCCAAGGTGGGGGGACCCACGAGCAGTACTTC. Protein: CASSQGGGTHEQYF. Complete variable domain (other parts from reference TRBV14 and TRBJ2-7): EAGVTQFPSHSVIEKGQTVTLRCDPISGHDNLYWYRRVMGKEIKFLLHFVKESKQDESGMPNNRFLAERTGGTYSTLKVQPAELEDSGVYFCASSQGGGTHEQYFGPGTRLTVT.

The rearrangement links TRBV2 to TRBJ2-7, with D possibly TRBD2 on 6 matching bases. Trimming shortened V by 4 bases and J by 4 bases, and 8 bases separated the two germline ends. Germline V lookup: CDR1 SNHLY, CDR2 FYNNEI. The CDR3 loop spans 12 amino acids. The CDR3 nucleotides are TGTGCCAGCAGTGTGGCGGGGTACGAGCAGTACTTC. Its translation is CASSVAGYEQYF.

The rearrangement uses TRBV9 and TRBJ1-5; possible D gene TRBD1, 5 bases. The CDR3 is 14 amino acids. V lost 2 bases to trimming and J lost 2 bases, with 8 bases between them. From germline, CDR1 is SGDLS and CDR2 YYNGEE. CDR3: CASSVGHRNQPQHF. The CDR3 DNA is TGTGCCAGCAGCGTTGGACATCGCAATCAGCCCCAGCATTTT.

The J gene is TRBJ2-2, the V gene TRBV9, with 11 bases that match TRBD2. Germline CDR1 and CDR2: SGDLS and YYNGEE. The V gene end was trimmed by 4 bases and the J gene end by 1 base; junction bases not matched to a gene: 12. This CDR3 contains 19 residues. Here the CDR3 reads CASSINLDSGRENTGELFF. The DNA of the CDR3 is TGTGCCAGCAGCATAAACTTGGATAGCGGGAGGGAGAACACCGGGGAGCTGTTTTTT.

The gene calls are TRBV5-4 and TRBJ1-1, with a tentative D call TRBD1 (6 bases). CDR3 length: 15 residues. The V gene's germline CDR1 is SGHNT and CDR2 YYREEE (reference sequence). V lost 3 bases, J lost 1 base, and 13 bases lay in between. The CDR3: CASSSGPGANTEAFF. In nucleotides, the CDR3 is TGTGCCAGCAGCTCCGGACCAGGGGCGAACACTGAAGCTTTCTTT.

The J gene is TRBJ1-2, the V gene TRBV15, with no clear D. Germline CDR1 reads LNHNV; CDR2 reads YYDKDF (reference sequence). The length of the CDR3 is 16 residues. Trimming left V 0 bases short and J 4 bases short, with 15 bases between. The DNA for the CDR3 is TGTGCCACCAGCAGAGAAGCGTCTTCCCCCCTCTATGGCTACACCTTC. Amino acids: CATSREASSPLYGYTF.

The rearrangement uses TRBV9 and TRBJ2-2, with 8 bases identical to TRBD1. The CDR3 extends over 17 amino acids. The V gene end was trimmed by 4 bases and the J gene end by 4 bases; junction bases not matched to a gene: 12. CDR1 is SGDLS, CDR2 YYNGEE, per germline. Here the CDR3 DNA reads TGTGCCAGCAGCCCCAACCCAGGGGGCAGAGGCACCGGGGAGCTGTTTTTT. This encodes CASSPNPGGRGTGELFF.

J is TRBJ2-7 and V is TRBV6-6, with D unresolved. The CDR3 totals 13 residues. V lost 7 bases and J 4 bases, leaving 14 bases between the germline ends. Germline V lookup: CDR1 MNHNY, CDR2 SVGAGI (reference sequence). This chain's CDR3 is CASKAGLLYEQYF. CDR3 nucleotides: TGTGCCAGCAAGGCAGGTCTTCTTTACGAGCAGTACTTC.

This clone was observed a single time. This chain connects TRBV5-1 to TRBJ2-7; no clear D gene. The germline V gene encodes CDR1 SGHRS and CDR2 YFSETQ. The CDR3 covers 14 residues. V lost 0 bases to trimming and J lost 3 bases, with 10 bases between them. CDR3 residues: CASSLAPNNYEQYF. CDR3 DNA sequence: TGCGCCAGCAGCTTGGCACCGAACAACTACGAGCAGTACTTC. Based on the CDR3 plus reference TRBV5-1 and TRBJ2-7, the full variable domain is KAGVTQTPRYLIKTRGQQVTLSCSPISGHRSVSWYQQTPGQGLQFLFEYFSETQRNKGNFPGRFSGRQFSNSRSEMNVSTLELGDSALYLCASSLAPNNYEQYFGPGTRLTVT.

The table lists this clone with a count of one. The chain uses TRBV6-5 and TRBJ1-2; possibly TRBD1 for D (6 bases). This CDR3 is built from 14 residues. CDR1 is MNHEY and CDR2 is SVGAGI in the germline V gene. Trimming pared 6 bases from V and 5 bases from J, leaving 16 bases between. CDR3 loop: CASRATGTLYGYTF. The CDR3 DNA is TGTGCCAGCAGAGCGACAGGTACTCTTTATGGCTACACCTTC.

CDR3 sequence reads: CATSSTGGTETQYF. The DNA for the CDR3 is TGTGCCACCAGCAGTACAGGGGGTACAGAGACCCAGTACTTC. V and J are TRBV15 and TRBJ2-5; 8 bases are a match to TRBD1. The V gene's germline CDR1 is LNHNV and CDR2 YYDKDF (reference sequence). There are 14 residues in the CDR3. V was pared by 3 bases and J by 4 bases, with 4 bases of the junction left unmatched.

The chain employs TRBV7-8 and TRBJ2-7, with TRBD2 identical over 8 bases. V lost 5 bases, J lost 3 bases, and 6 bases stayed unmatched. This CDR3 has 14 amino acids. Germline CDR1 is SGHVS and CDR2 is FQNEAQ. This chain's CDR3 is CASSPGGVIYEQYF. DNA for the CDR3: TGTGCCAGCAGCCCGGGGGGGGTGATCTACGAGCAGTACTTC.

The chain uses TRBV7-6 and TRBJ1-3, with a tentative D call TRBD1 (6 bases). Germline V CDR1 and CDR2: SGHVS, FNYEAQ. V lost 5 bases and J lost 1, with 12 bases in between. The CDR3 loop spans 15 amino acids. The CDR3 DNA reads TGTGCCAGCAGCCGGGGGGCCGGTTCTGGAAACACCATATATTTT. Protein: CASSRGAGSGNTIYF.

The V gene is TRBV28, the J gene TRBJ2-6; maybe TRBD2 (6 bases). V was clipped by 3 bases and J by 4 bases, with 10 bases between them. This CDR3 spans 15 amino acids. Germline CDR1 MDHEN, CDR2 SYDVKM. CDR3 loop: CASSFAGSGANVLTF. The CDR3 DNA sequence: TGTGCCAGCAGTTTCGCGGGGTCCGGGGCCAACGTCCTGACTTTC.

This chain uses TRBV11-3 with TRBJ2-2; perhaps TRBD2 as D (6 bases). Germline assignment: CDR1 SGHNT and CDR2 YENEEA. The V end was cut by 5 bases, the J end by 4 bases, with 11 bases between. This CDR3 comprises 14 residues. CDR3 protein: CASSAGPITGELFF. The DNA of the CDR3 is TGTGCCAGCAGCGCGGGACCGATCACCGGGGAGCTGTTTTTT.

The rearrangement uses TRBV11-2 and TRBJ2-1; 12 bases agree with TRBD2. The trim removed 5 bases at V and 2 bases at J, leaving 1 base unmatched. The CDR3 is 15 residues long. Germline V gene lookup returns CDR1 SGHAT and CDR2 FQNNGV. CDR3 sequence: CASSASGRAYNEQFF. The CDR3 bases are TGTGCCAGCAGCGCTAGCGGGAGGGCCTACAATGAGCAGTTCTTC.